This T cell receptor (beta chain) is drawn from a study of technical replicates of blood from a few donors. CDR3 length equals 14 residues. Germline V gene lookup returns CDR1 MGHRA and CDR2 YSYEKL. V lost 4 bases to trimming and J lost 7 bases, with 14 bases between them. Sequencing was performed with immunoSEQ multiplex PCR; in TCRdb, only in-frame clones are kept and a portion is missing. In the table there are over 80,000 clones, around 96% of which are singletons. J is TRBJ2-1 and V is TRBV4-1; no clear D gene. The clonotype was recovered from a human donor in good health. Sequencing was done on a sample of T cells isolated from PBMCs. The DNA for the CDR3 is TGCGCCAGCAGCCTCACTGGCGGTCCTAATGAGCAGTTCTTC. Amino acid sequence: CASSLTGGPNEQFF.